One sample yielded the 26 T cell receptor beta chains listed below, sequenced in a study of blood T cell repertoires in COVID-19. Data came from immunoSEQ multiplex PCR; TCRdb stores just in-frame clones and leaves some out. Of approximately 160,000 clones detected, 60% to 80% appear once; the ten largest clones hold 2.5% to 3%. Sequencing was performed on peripheral blood. The receptors here all came from an older man with acute or convalescent COVID-19.

V usage is TRBV10-3 and J usage is TRBJ1-5; 8 bases line up with TRBD1. V trimming: 3 bases; J trimming: 6 bases; junction bases outside the gene matches: 7. This CDR3 has 15 residues. The germline V gene has CDR1 ENHRY and CDR2 SYGVKD. This chain's CDR3 is CAISDEAGGSQPQHF. In DNA, the CDR3 is TGTGCCATCAGTGACGAGGCAGGGGGCAGTCAGCCCCAGCATTTT.

J is TRBJ1-2 and V is TRBV29-1; D perhaps matches TRBD1 (6 bases). Per germline, CDR1 SQVTM and CDR2 ANQGSEA. The CDR3 consists of 13 residues. V was shortened by 3 bases and J by 0 bases, with 8 bases between the two germline ends. The CDR3 spells CSVDRGSNYGYTF. CDR3 DNA: TGCAGCGTTGACAGGGGATCTAACTATGGCTACACCTTC.

This chain links TRBV24-1 with TRBJ1-5; TRBD1 agrees at 9 bases. This CDR3 spans 15 amino acids. Trimming took 3 bases from V and 6 from J; bases not matched to a gene: 5. Per the germline V gene, CDR1 is KGHDR and CDR2 is SFDVKD. The CDR3 DNA sequence: TGTGCCACCAGTGATCCACAGGGGGCTGGTCAGCCCCAGCATTTT. Amino acid sequence: CATSDPQGAGQPQHF.

This clone was seen a handful of times. This chain uses TRBV6-2 or TRBV6-3 with TRBJ2-5, with D possibly TRBD1 on 6 matching bases. CDR1 and CDR2 from the germline V gene are MNHEY and SVGEGT. The CDR3 totals 15 residues. V lost 5 bases and J 2 bases, leaving 15 bases between the germline ends. The DNA for the CDR3 is TGTGCCAGCAGTACCCGGGACACGCCACAAGAGACCCAGTACTTC. The encoded protein is CASSTRDTPQETQYF.

This chain connects TRBV28 to TRBJ2-1, with a weak D call TRBD2 (6 bases). CDR1 and CDR2 (germline): MDHEN, SYDVKM. This CDR3 contains 14 residues. V was shortened by 5 bases and J by 3 bases, with 11 bases between the two germline ends. Here the CDR3 reads CASSPGDFYNEQFF. The CDR3 bases are TGTGCCAGCAGTCCCGGGGACTTCTACAATGAGCAGTTCTTC.

This clone has just one count. The V gene is TRBV24-1, the J gene TRBJ2-6; tentative D call: TRBD1 (7 bases). The germline V and J ends were trimmed by 2 bases and 4 bases, with 20 bases remaining between them. CDR1 is KGHDR and CDR2 is SFDVKD in the germline V gene. CDR3 length equals 19 residues. CDR3 nucleotide sequence: TGTGCCACCAGTGATTCCCAGGGGGGCGGGGTGGTAGGGGCCAACGTCCTGACTTTC. This sequence encodes CATSDSQGGGVVGANVLTF.

The gene calls are TRBV19 and TRBJ2-1; no reliable D call. Looked up from germline, CDR1 is LNHDA and CDR2 is SQIVND (reference sequence). The CDR3 is made up of 13 amino acids. V was clipped by 5 bases and J by 8 bases, with 13 bases between them. The CDR3 DNA is TGTGCCAGTAGTCCCGCGGAGTTCTATGAGCAGTTCTTC. This gives the protein CASSPAEFYEQFF. Filled out from reference TRBV19 and TRBJ2-1, the complete variable domain reads DGGITQSPKYLFRKEGQNVTLSCEQNLNHDAMYWYRQDPGQGLRLIYYSQIVNDFQKGDIAEGYSVSREKKESFPLTVTSAQKNPTAFYLCASSPAEFYEQFFGPGTRLTVL.

This rearrangement joins TRBV7-2 to TRBJ1-5; no clear D. The V gene lost 0 bases and the J gene lost 4 bases, with 4 bases spanning the gap. Germline loops: CDR1 SGHTA, CDR2 FQGNSA. The CDR3 contains 13 residues. Here the CDR3 DNA reads TGTGCCAGCAGCTTAGCGGAGAATCAGCCCCAGCATTTT. It translates to CASSLAENQPQHF.

This sequence joins TRBV3-1 (or the pseudogene TRBV3-2) and TRBJ2-7, with 16 bases identical to TRBD2. Germline V gives CDR1 LGHDT, CDR2 YNNKEL (reference sequence). This CDR3 is 18 amino acids long. Trimming at V came to 2 bases and at J to 3 bases, leaving 7 bases not matched to a gene. CDR3: CASSQSMGLAGGLYEQYF. CDR3 DNA: TGTGCCAGCAGCCAATCAATGGGACTAGCGGGGGGGCTCTACGAGCAGTACTTC.

The chain has TRBV6-5 and TRBJ1-3, with D possibly matching TRBD1 (5 bases). This CDR3 is built from 14 residues. Trimming took off 2 bases at V and 1 base at J, with 6 bases between the two ends. Looked up from germline, CDR1 is MNHEY and CDR2 is SVGAGI. The CDR3 nucleotides are TGTGCCAGCAGTTACCAGGGATCTGGAAACACCATATATTTT. Protein sequence: CASSYQGSGNTIYF.

This rearrangement joins TRBV24-1 to TRBJ2-5; D might be TRBD2 (5 bases). Germline CDR1 KGHDR, CDR2 SFDVKD. This CDR3 is 15 amino acids long. Trimming took off 4 bases at V and 5 bases at J, with 16 bases between the two ends. CDR3 loop: CATSESGPGIETQYF. The CDR3 region has the DNA TGTGCCACCAGTGAATCCGGGCCCGGGATCGAGACCCAGTACTTC.

The gene calls are TRBV9 and TRBJ1-1, with 7 bases fitting TRBD1. Trimming removed 3 bases from V and 0 bases from J; junction bases left unmatched: 2. The germline gives CDR1 SGDLS, CDR2 YYNGEE. The CDR3 runs to 14 residues. The CDR3 reads CASSGTGVNTEAFF. CDR3 bases: TGTGCCAGCAGCGGAACAGGGGTGAACACTGAAGCTTTCTTT.

The rearrangement links TRBV9 to TRBJ2-7; tentatively, D is TRBD2 (6 bases). Deletions cut 4 bases from V and 0 bases from J, with 17 bases between. From germline, CDR1 is SGDLS and CDR2 YYNGEE. The CDR3 sequence is 16 residues long. In DNA form, the CDR3 reads TGTGCCAGCAGCCCCCTCGGCTCGGGAGTCTCCTACGAGCAGTACTTC. It yields the protein CASSPLGSGVSYEQYF.

The chain carries TRBV10-3 and TRBJ1-2; no firm D call. Trimming stripped 0 bases from V and 0 bases from J, with 8 bases between. Germline V gene data show CDR1 as ENHRY and CDR2 as SYGVKD. The CDR3 spans 15 residues. The CDR3 loop is CAISESVTSNYGYTF. DNA for the CDR3: TGTGCCATCAGTGAGTCGGTGACATCTAACTATGGCTACACCTTC.

The V call is TRBV6-5, the J call TRBJ1-5, with D hard to call. The CDR3 is made up of 13 amino acids. The V end lost 4 bases, the J end lost 2 bases, and 6 bases lay between the germline ends. CDR1 and CDR2 (germline): MNHEY, SVGAGI. CDR3 DNA: TGTGCCAGCAGTTGGCAGGGCAATCAGCCCCAGCATTTT. It codes for CASSWQGNQPQHF.

This clone appeared a single time. The V and J genes are TRBV4-3 and TRBJ2-2; D unclear. Germline CDR1 and CDR2: LGHNA and YSLEER. The CDR3 spans 15 residues. The ends were cut back, 0 bases at V and 5 bases at J, with 10 bases in the middle. The CDR3 sequence: CASSQDPLATGELFF. DNA for the CDR3: TGCGCCAGCAGCCAAGATCCTTTGGCTACCGGGGAGCTGTTTTTT.

The chain carries TRBV5-6 and TRBJ1-6, with 8 bases that match TRBD1. The germline V gene encodes CDR1 SGHDT and CDR2 YYEEEE. The CDR3 is made up of 15 amino acids. Germline trimming cut 3 bases from V and 9 bases from J; bases unmatched to any gene: 8. The CDR3 nucleotides read TGTGCCAGCAGCTCGACAGGGGACCGCCGTTCACCCCTCCACTTT. This sequence encodes CASSSTGDRRSPLHF.

The sample holds one count of this clone. This sequence joins TRBV6-5 and TRBJ2-7, with 11 bases aligning to TRBD1. Unmatched junction bases numbered 9, after V lost 6 bases and J lost 2 bases. This CDR3 comprises 16 residues. CDR1 and CDR2 from the germline V gene are MNHEY and SVGAGI. The CDR3 here is CASSYTAGQGAYEQYF. The CDR3 nucleotides read TGTGCCAGCAGCTACACGGCGGGACAGGGGGCCTACGAGCAGTACTTC.

This clone was detected only once. This chain uses TRBV7-3 with TRBJ2-2; D gene uncertain. The CDR3 is 15 amino acids. Germline loops: CDR1 SGHTA, CDR2 FQGTGA. V lost 0 bases, J lost 2 bases, and 7 bases lay in between. The CDR3 loop is CASSLTSPNTGELFF. The CDR3 nucleotides are TGTGCCAGCAGCTTAACTAGCCCAAACACCGGGGAGCTGTTTTTT. Full variable domain (outside the CDR3, taken from reference TRBV7-3 and TRBJ2-2): GAGVSQTPSNKVTEKGKYVELRCDPISGHTALYWYRQSLGQGPEFLIYFQGTGAADDSGLPNDRFFAVRPEGSVSTLKIQRTERGDSAVYLCASSLTSPNTGELFFGEGSRLTVL.

The gene calls are TRBV5-1 and TRBJ2-3; no clear D gene. The CDR3 consists of 15 residues. V was pared by 0 bases and J by 1 base, with 9 bases between. Germline-derived CDR1 and CDR2 are SGHRS and YFSETQ. The CDR3 reads CASSLGSTRTDTQYF. CDR3 DNA: TGCGCCAGCAGCTTGGGTTCCACTCGCACAGATACGCAGTATTTT.

CDR3 coding DNA: TGTGCCAGCAGCCTAGGTTCGGTCGATGAGCAGTTCTTC. This sequence encodes CASSLGSVDEQFF. This chain links TRBV7-9 with TRBJ2-1; D is unresolved. Germline lookup yields CDR1 SEHNR and CDR2 FQNEAQ (reference sequence). The CDR3 loop spans 13 amino acids. V lost 5 bases, J lost 8 bases, and 13 bases lay in between.

V usage is TRBV18 and J usage is TRBJ2-7, with 13 bases aligning to TRBD2. The V and J ends lost 3 bases and 3 bases, in that order; junction bases with no gene match: 2. The CDR3 sequence is 15 residues long. The V gene's germline CDR1 is KGHSH and CDR2 LQKENI. CDR3: CASSPWTSGGYEQYF. The DNA for the CDR3 is TGTGCCAGCTCACCGTGGACTAGCGGGGGCTACGAGCAGTACTTC.

V and J are TRBV6-5 and TRBJ2-3, with 12 bases lining up with TRBD2. Germline V CDR1 and CDR2: MNHEY, SVGAGI. J lost 5 bases, V lost 6 bases, and 3 bases had no gene match. CDR3 size: 14 residues. The CDR3: CASSKGLAGDTQYF. The CDR3 nucleotides are TGTGCCAGCAGCAAGGGACTAGCGGGAGATACGCAGTATTTT.

V is TRBV19 and J is TRBJ2-7, with 7 bases matching TRBD1. Germline values: CDR1 LNHDA, CDR2 SQIVND (reference sequence). The CDR3 spans 15 residues. After removal of 8 bases from V and 4 bases from J, the junction contained 14 bases not matched to a gene. The CDR3 reads CASSPQGGKGYEQYF. In DNA form, the CDR3 reads TGTGCCAGTTCCCCGCAAGGGGGCAAGGGGTACGAGCAGTACTTC.

J is TRBJ2-1 and V is TRBV5-5; no clear D gene. The CDR3 runs 15 residues. Per germline, CDR1 SGHKS and CDR2 YYEKEE (reference sequence). V was shortened by 2 bases and J by 4 bases, with 13 bases between the two germline ends. For the CDR3, the DNA is TGTGCCAGCAGCTTTGGTGGAGCCGAATACAATGAGCAGTTCTTC. Protein sequence: CASSFGGAEYNEQFF.

The CDR3 DNA reads TGTGCCACCAGCACGGGACAGGGTGGCAATCAGCCCCAGCATTTT. It yields the protein CATSTGQGGNQPQHF. The chain recombines TRBV15 with TRBJ1-5; 9 bases align to TRBD1. CDR3 size: 15 residues. V gave up 4 bases and J gave up 2 bases; unmatched junction bases: 3. Germline CDR1 and CDR2: LNHNV and YYDKDF (reference sequence).